What follows describes a single TCR beta chain. The antigen is undetermined. The CDR3 covers 16 residues. Germline trimming cut 10 bases from V and 0 bases from J; bases unmatched to any gene: 10. Germline V gene lookup returns CDR1 SNHLY and CDR2 FYNNEI. Nominally healthy donors provided the samples, though records likely missed some immune exposures. The data stem from a study of cytomegalovirus exposure and HLA in healthy donors. Overall study findings and caveats: Researchers left out some V segments, among them TRBV6-2 and TRBV6-3, as indistinguishable.

PCR was performed using 60 Vbeta and 13 Jbeta primers. Here immunoSEQ multiplex PCR was the method, and the copy in TCRdb shows in-frame clones only, minus some. The table gives some 71,000 clones; the top ten clones make up under 2% of it. The sequence was collected from a woman under 40 in good health and CMV-seronegative. The V call is TRBV2, the J call TRBJ1-4, with 8 positions matching TRBD1. Specimen: PBMCs. The CDR3: CATLGQGPATNEKLFF. The CDR3 region has the DNA TGTGCCACCCTAGGACAGGGACCTGCAACTAATGAAAAACTGTTTTTT.